This entry lists 15 T cell receptor beta chains sequenced from one sample in a study of CD4 T cells in relation to SARS-CoV-2 and coronaviruses. What these receptors recognize is not known. The repertoire was sequenced with immunoSEQ multiplex PCR; TCRdb's copy has only in-frame clones and lacks some. The top ten clones hold approximately 28% of a sample with about 23,000 clones, approximately 82% of them seen once. CD4+ T cells from unexposed donors were obtained before the COVID-19 pandemic (2011-2018). The cells were cultured for approximately ten days before CD4+ T cells were isolated. What was sequenced was CD4+ T cells from PBMCs, cultured in vitro. These receptors were obtained from a human donor in good health.

The chain combines TRBV3-1 (or the pseudogene TRBV3-2) with TRBJ2-1; D is possibly TRBD1 or TRBD2 (5 bases each). The V and J ends lost 1 base and 6 bases respectively, with 13 bases between them. CDR3 size: 15 residues. The germline gives CDR1 LGHDT, CDR2 YNNKEL (reference sequence). Written as DNA, the CDR3 is TGTGCCAGCAGCCAAGTGACAGATACTAGCAATGAGCAGTTCTTC. Its protein product is CASSQVTDTSNEQFF.

The chain recombines TRBV6-5 with TRBJ2-3; TRBD1 aligns across 7 bases. CDR3 length: 14 amino acids. Germline V CDR1 and CDR2: MNHEY, SVGAGI. After removal of 4 bases from V and 2 bases from J, the junction contained 3 bases not matched to a gene. CDR3 protein: CASSSGQNTDTQYF. In nucleotides, the CDR3 is TGTGCCAGCAGTTCGGGACAGAACACAGATACGCAGTATTTT.

CDR3 DNA sequence: TGTGCCAGCAGCCTCGGACAGCAAGAGACCCAGTACTTC. Protein: CASSLGQQETQYF. The rearrangement joins TRBV14 to TRBJ2-5, with D tentatively TRBD1 (6 bases). Germline V gene sequence: CDR1 SGHDN, CDR2 FVKESK. Trimming stripped 4 bases from V and 2 bases from J, with 8 bases between. The CDR3 sequence is 13 residues long.

V usage is TRBV19 and J usage is TRBJ2-2; 7 nucleotides match TRBD2. Germline trimming cut 6 bases from V and 2 bases from J; bases unmatched to any gene: 9. The CDR3 covers 16 residues. From germline, CDR1 is LNHDA and CDR2 SQIVND (reference sequence). The DNA for the CDR3 is TGTGCCAGTAGAAGGATTGCGGGAGACAACACCGGGGAGCTGTTTTTT. It is translated as CASRRIAGDNTGELFF.

V and J are TRBV18 and TRBJ2-7, with TRBD1 matching 7 bases. Germline lookup yields CDR1 KGHSH and CDR2 LQKENI. V gave up 5 bases and J gave up 3 bases; unmatched junction bases: 4. The CDR3 runs 13 residues. As DNA, the CDR3 is TGTGCCAGCTCAACGGGACAGATCTACGAGCAGTACTTC. Translating it yields CASSTGQIYEQYF.

This rearrangement joins TRBV5-1 to TRBJ2-2; D possibly corresponds to TRBD1 (5 bases). V gave up 5 bases and J gave up 1 base, with 12 bases separating them. Germline loops: CDR1 SGHRS, CDR2 YFSETQ. This CDR3 spans 15 amino acids. CDR3 loop: CASRPDSWNTGELFF. The CDR3 nucleotides are TGCGCCAGCAGGCCTGACAGTTGGAACACCGGGGAGCTGTTTTTT.

In this sample, this clone turned up a few times. The V and J genes are TRBV24-1 and TRBJ1-2, with D uncertain. CDR1 is KGHDR and CDR2 is SFDVKD in the germline V gene. The CDR3 has 13 residues. The germline V and J ends were trimmed by 1 base and 6 bases, with 8 bases remaining between them. CDR3 DNA sequence: TGTGCCACCAGTGATTTAGGGTCTCATGGCTACACCTTC. Its protein product is CATSDLGSHGYTF.

This chain connects TRBV12-3 or TRBV12-4 to TRBJ1-2; no reliable D call. Deletions cut 3 bases from V and 2 bases from J, with 4 bases between. The CDR3 has 12 amino acids. The DNA for the CDR3 is TGTGCCAGCAGTTTGGTGAACTATGGCTACACCTTC. Translated, it gives CASSLVNYGYTF.

The chain links TRBV3-1 (or the pseudogene TRBV3-2) to TRBJ1-1, with TRBD1 matching over 9 bases. Losses at the gene ends were 3 bases for V and 3 bases for J; bases not matched to a gene: 5. Germline values: CDR1 LGHDT, CDR2 YNNKEL (reference sequence). The CDR3 extends over 15 amino acids. The CDR3, as DNA: TGTGCCAGCAGCCAGGCACGGGACAGGGACACTGAAGCTTTCTTT. It codes for CASSQARDRDTEAFF.

This clone was detected once. This chain uses TRBV28 with TRBJ1-2; possibly TRBD1 for D (6 bases). Per germline, CDR1 MDHEN and CDR2 SYDVKM. Trimming shortened V by 10 bases and J by 5 bases, and 20 bases separated the two germline ends. This CDR3 has 14 residues. Here the CDR3 reads CAIRGGEDAYGYTF. CDR3 nucleotide sequence: TGTGCCATCCGAGGGGGGGAGGACGCATATGGCTACACCTTC.

The chain couples TRBV4-1 to TRBJ1-4, with 10 bases fitting TRBD1. Germline loops: CDR1 MGHRA, CDR2 YSYEKL. This CDR3 has 15 residues. V lost 4 bases, J lost 8 bases, and 7 bases stayed unmatched. Here the CDR3 DNA reads TGCGCCAGCAGCCGACAGACAGGGGGCCAAGAAAAACTGTTTTTT. This translates into CASSRQTGGQEKLFF.

The chain couples TRBV30 to TRBJ2-1; no clear D gene. Per germline, CDR1 GTSNPN and CDR2 SVGIG (reference sequence). V was cut by 0 bases and J by 4 bases, with 10 bases left in between. CDR3 length: 14 amino acids. This CDR3 is CAWSVVNGYNEQFF. For the CDR3, the DNA is TGTGCCTGGAGTGTAGTTAACGGATACAATGAGCAGTTCTTC.

The genes are TRBV13 and TRBJ1-1; D is perhaps TRBD1 (6 bases). Germline loops: CDR1 PRHDT, CDR2 FYEKMQ (reference sequence). The CDR3 has 16 residues. Trimming stripped 0 bases from V and 3 bases from J, with 14 bases between. The CDR3 loop reads CASSLGLQGADTEAFF. DNA of the CDR3: TGTGCCAGCAGCTTAGGCCTACAGGGTGCCGACACTGAAGCTTTCTTT.

The chain joins TRBV6-5 to TRBJ2-3, with 10 nucleotides matching TRBD2. The trim removed 11 bases at V and 5 bases at J, leaving 7 bases unmatched. CDR3 length: 13 amino acids. Germline CDR1 reads MNHEY; CDR2 reads SVGAGI. The CDR3 loop reads CASGTSVRDTQYF. As DNA, the CDR3 is TGTGCCTCCGGGACTAGCGTTAGAGATACGCAGTATTTT.

The CDR3 DNA is TGTGCTAGTGGTTTTACAGGGAGTAGTCAGCCCCAGCATTTT. Residues: CASGFTGSSQPQHF. V gene TRBV12-5 combines with J gene TRBJ1-5; weak D call: TRBD1 (6 bases). Germline lookup yields CDR1 LGHNT and CDR2 FRNRAP. The CDR3 sequence is 14 residues long. Trimming took off 3 bases at V and 6 bases at J, with 12 bases between the two ends.